This T cell receptor (beta chain) is from a study of cytomegalovirus exposure and HLA in healthy donors. General observations from the study: Clonal expansion, a later analysis showed, was greater in HLA-associated TCR beta chains than in equally common others. A missense variant in DCLRE1C was later tied to TCR beta V- and J-gene trimming.

Comments on this clone: The antigen is unknown.

The PCR contained 60 Vbeta and 13 Jbeta primers. TCRdb keeps only in-frame clones here, not all; method: immunoSEQ multiplex PCR. This table has about 99,000 clones, 78% appearing once. Trimming stripped 4 bases from V and 0 bases from J, with 8 bases between. The CDR3 totals 14 residues. Per germline, CDR1 SGHDT and CDR2 YYEEEE. The sequence was obtained from a woman between 40 and 55 years old in good health and CMV-seronegative. Specimen: PBMCs. The chain joins TRBV5-6 to TRBJ2-4; D is uncertain. The CDR3 reads CASSPPVAKNIQYF. CDR3 in DNA: TGTGCCAGCAGCCCCCCAGTAGCCAAAAACATTCAGTACTTC.